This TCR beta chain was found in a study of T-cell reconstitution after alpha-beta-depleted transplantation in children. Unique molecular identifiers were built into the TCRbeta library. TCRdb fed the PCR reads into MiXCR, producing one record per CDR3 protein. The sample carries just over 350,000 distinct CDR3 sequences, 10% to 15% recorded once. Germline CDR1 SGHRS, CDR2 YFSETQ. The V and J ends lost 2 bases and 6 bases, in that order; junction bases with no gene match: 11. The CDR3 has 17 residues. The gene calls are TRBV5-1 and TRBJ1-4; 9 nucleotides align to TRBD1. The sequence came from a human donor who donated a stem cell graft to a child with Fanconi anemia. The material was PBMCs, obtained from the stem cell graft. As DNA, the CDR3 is TGCGCCAGCAGCTTTGGACAGGGGAGGCGTTACGATGAAAAACTGTTTTTT. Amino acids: CASSFGQGRRYDEKLFF.